The 25 T cell receptor beta chains below all came from one sample that was sequenced in a study of beta chain features in type 1 diabetes. Findings and caveats of the study: People with Type 1 diabetes carried modestly yet significantly shorter TCRB CDR3s in all four CD4+ subsets.

The antigens for these receptors are not known. Expressed TCRB transcripts were sequenced, since all the RNA that had been isolated was reverse transcribed. The protocol was immunoSEQ multiplex PCR, while the TCRdb copy is restricted to in-frame clones and leaves out a portion. This table holds hundreds of thousands of clones, over 11% found once. The sample taken for sequencing was naive CD4+ T cells from blood. These receptors originate from a man aged 18 to 35 with type 1 diabetes.

This chain links TRBV7-9 with TRBJ2-7, with 7 bases lining up with TRBD1. Germline V gives CDR1 SEHNR, CDR2 FQNEAQ (reference sequence). Losses at the gene ends were 4 bases for V and 1 base for J; bases not matched to a gene: 4. The CDR3 has 14 residues. CDR3 amino acids: CASSWGQPSYEQYF. CDR3 nucleotide sequence: TGTGCCAGCAGCTGGGGACAGCCGTCCTACGAGCAGTACTTC. The full variable domain, completed using reference TRBV7-9 and TRBJ2-7, is DTGVSQNPRHKITKRGQNVTFRCDPISEHNRLYWYRQTLGQGPEFLTYFQNEAQLEKSRLLSDRFSAERPKGSFSTLEIQRTEQGDSAMYLCASSWGQPSYEQYFGPGTRLTVT.

The chain employs TRBV29-1 and TRBJ1-1; no reliable D call. V dropped 2 bases and J dropped 0 bases, with 22 bases sitting between them. Germline CDR1 reads SQVTM; CDR2 reads ANQGSEA. The CDR3 runs to 18 residues. The CDR3 DNA follows: TGCAGCGTTGAACCGCAATGGGGTGAAGGGCGATTGAACACTGAAGCTTTCTTT. This gives the protein CSVEPQWGEGRLNTEAFF.

The chain joins TRBV5-1 to TRBJ1-5, with D maybe TRBD1 (6 bases). CDR3 length: 12 residues. Between the trimmed V and J ends, which lost 0 bases and 8 bases, there was a span of 6 bases. Germline assignment: CDR1 SGHRS and CDR2 YFSETQ. This CDR3 reads CASSLEGEPQHF. CDR3 DNA: TGCGCCAGCAGCTTGGAGGGGGAGCCCCAGCATTTT. Complete variable domain (other parts from reference TRBV5-1 and TRBJ1-5): KAGVTQTPRYLIKTRGQQVTLSCSPISGHRSVSWYQQTPGQGLQFLFEYFSETQRNKGNFPGRFSGRQFSNSRSEMNVSTLELGDSALYLCASSLEGEPQHFGDGTRLSIL.

This clone was seen more than once but under ten times. J is TRBJ1-4 and V is TRBV10-3; D unclear. V was cut by 0 bases and J by 5 bases, with 7 bases left in between. The CDR3 is made up of 14 amino acids. Germline V CDR1 and CDR2: ENHRY, SYGVKD. CDR3 DNA: TGTGCCATCAGTGAGTCGAGGAACAATGAAAAACTGTTTTTT. Amino acids: CAISESRNNEKLFF.

The V gene is TRBV29-1, the J gene TRBJ1-5; 9 bases are a match to TRBD1. Germline CDR1 and CDR2: SQVTM and ANQGSEA. The CDR3 totals 14 residues. V lost 6 bases to trimming and J lost 7 bases; unmatched junction nucleotides: 10. CDR3 in DNA: TGCAGCGTGAAGATACAGGGGGCTGGCCAGCCCCAGCATTTT. Its protein product is CSVKIQGAGQPQHF.

The CDR3 sequence: CASRQRGRTDTQYF. The CDR3 nucleotides read TGTGCCAGCAGACAGCGGGGTCGCACAGATACGCAGTATTTT. The chain is built from TRBV7-2 and TRBJ2-3, with TRBD2 identical over 7 bases. The CDR3 has 14 residues. V shed 6 bases and J 1 base; nucleotides not matched to a gene: 4. CDR1 and CDR2 from the germline V gene are SGHTA and FQGNSA.

The J gene is TRBJ1-2, the V gene TRBV29-1; 7 bases align to TRBD1. The CDR3 covers 14 residues. CDR1 is SQVTM and CDR2 is ANQGSEA in the germline V gene. V lost 3 bases and J lost 0; bases outside the gene matches: 4. This CDR3 reads CSVERGRTNYGYTF. The CDR3 nucleotides are TGCAGCGTTGAGAGGGGGCGAACTAACTATGGCTACACCTTC.

The rearrangement uses TRBV28 and TRBJ2-7, with D perhaps being TRBD1 or TRBD2 (5 bases each). The CDR3 consists of 16 residues. The germline gives CDR1 MDHEN, CDR2 SYDVKM. Trimming took 7 bases from V and 3 from J, leaving 22 bases between them. As DNA, the CDR3 is TGTGCCAGCACCCCTTCTCGAGGGACCGGACACTACGAGCAGTACTTC. It translates to CASTPSRGTGHYEQYF.

This clone was picked up a small number of times. The chain joins TRBV18 to TRBJ2-5; no reliable D call. In germline, CDR1 is KGHSH, CDR2 LQKENI. Deletions cut 2 bases from V and 5 bases from J, with 9 bases between. The CDR3 is 13 residues long. CDR3 amino acids: CASSPGFGETQYF. DNA for the CDR3: TGTGCCAGCTCACCAGGGTTTGGGGAGACCCAGTACTTC.

The chain joins TRBV20-1 to TRBJ2-7; D gene unclear. Germline CDR1 is DFQATT and CDR2 is SNEGSKA (reference sequence). The V and J ends lost 0 bases and 7 bases respectively, with 7 bases between them. This CDR3 has 11 residues. CDR3 amino acids: CSARESGEQYF. CDR3 bases: TGCAGTGCTAGAGAGTCCGGGGAGCAGTACTTC.

This clone was seen more than once but under ten times. The chain couples TRBV7-2 to TRBJ2-7, with D unclear. The CDR3 loop spans 11 amino acids. Per the germline V gene, CDR1 is SGHTA and CDR2 is FQGNSA. Trimming left V 4 bases short and J 3 bases short, with 4 bases between. The CDR3 loop reads CASSYYYEQYF. The CDR3 DNA reads as TGTGCCAGCAGCTATTACTACGAGCAGTACTTC.

This clone turned up a few times. The chain carries TRBV7-2 and TRBJ2-1; D tentatively fits TRBD1 or TRBD2 (5 bases each). The V end was cut by 5 bases, the J end by 6 bases, with 11 bases between. Germline V gene sequence: CDR1 SGHTA, CDR2 FQGNSA. The CDR3 totals 13 residues. As DNA, the CDR3 is TGTGCCAGCAGCACCCGGGACGGCAATGAGCAGTTCTTC. This translates into CASSTRDGNEQFF.

The chain links TRBV6-4 to TRBJ1-2, with TRBD1 as a possible D gene (5 bases). The CDR3 is 15 residues long. With 10 bases removed from V and 5 bases from J, the gap between germline ends came to 23 bases. Germline V gives CDR1 MRHNA, CDR2 SNTAGT. CDR3 in DNA: TGTGCCACCCGCCATACGACAGTCGGGGGGTATGGCTACACCTTC. Its translation: CATRHTTVGGYGYTF.

The gene calls are TRBV10-2 and TRBJ2-3, with D unclear. Deletions cut 0 bases from V and 6 bases from J, with 13 bases between. Germline CDR1 is WSHSY and CDR2 is SAAADI. The CDR3 totals 15 residues. CDR3 sequence reads: CASSESSPFTDTQYF. The CDR3 region has the DNA TGCGCCAGCAGTGAGTCTTCGCCCTTCACGGATACGCAGTATTTT.

This clone was seen only a few times. The chain has TRBV7-8 and TRBJ2-7, with 13 bases lining up with TRBD2. The CDR3 consists of 17 residues. The germline gives CDR1 SGHVS, CDR2 FQNEAQ. J lost 2 bases, V lost 3 bases, and 7 bases had no gene match. CDR3 amino acids: CASSLALGLAGAYEQYF. CDR3 sequence (DNA): TGTGCCAGCAGCTTGGCCCTCGGACTAGCGGGGGCCTACGAGCAGTACTTC.

This clone turned up a few times. The chain couples TRBV5-1 to TRBJ2-1; no definite D call. Trimming took off 0 bases at V and 3 bases at J, with 10 bases between the two ends. The V gene's germline CDR1 is SGHRS and CDR2 YFSETQ. The CDR3 contains 15 residues. The CDR3 DNA sequence: TGCGCCAGCAGCTTGGTCAGCAATGACTACAATGAGCAGTTCTTC. Its translation: CASSLVSNDYNEQFF.

This clone has only a few counts. V usage is TRBV6-5 and J usage is TRBJ1-1, with D possibly being TRBD1 (6 bases). The CDR3 sequence is 12 residues long. The germline gives CDR1 MNHEY, CDR2 SVGAGI. Trimming removed 7 bases from V and 3 bases from J, with 9 bases in between. The CDR3: CASTEGDTEAFF. For the CDR3, the DNA is TGTGCCAGCACCGAGGGGGACACTGAAGCTTTCTTT.

This rearrangement joins TRBV7-2 to TRBJ2-1; the match to TRBD2 covers 14 bases. The CDR3 loop spans 15 amino acids. Germline-derived CDR1 and CDR2 are SGHTA and FQGNSA. The V and J ends lost 5 bases and 7 bases, in that order; junction bases with no gene match: 4. The DNA for the CDR3 is TGTGCCAGCAGCCAGGGACTAGCGGGGGCAAATGAGCAGTTCTTC. Translating gives CASSQGLAGANEQFF.

V and J are TRBV25-1 and TRBJ2-1; tentative D call: TRBD2 (5 bases). With 1 base removed from V and 0 bases from J, the gap between germline ends came to 13 bases. CDR1 MGHDK and CDR2 SYGVNS come from the germline V gene. CDR3 size: 17 residues. The CDR3 is CASSEWVPGFSYNEQFF. DNA for the CDR3: TGTGCCAGCAGTGAATGGGTTCCGGGGTTCTCCTACAATGAGCAGTTCTTC.

J is TRBJ2-1 and V is TRBV29-1, with 7 positions matching TRBD2. V lost 4 bases, J lost 11 bases, and 14 bases stayed unmatched. This CDR3 region has 14 residues. Germline V lookup: CDR1 SQVTM, CDR2 ANQGSEA. In nucleotides, the CDR3 is TGCAGCGTTGTGACTGCGGGAGCCGCATTTAAGCAGTTCTTC. It is translated as CSVVTAGAAFKQFF.

This clone has more than one count but fewer than ten. The chain carries TRBV11-2 and TRBJ2-5, with 7 bases lining up with TRBD2. After removal of 0 bases from V and 3 bases from J, the junction contained 7 bases not matched to a gene. The CDR3 has 16 amino acids. CDR1 is SGHAT and CDR2 is FQNNGV in the germline V gene. The CDR3 is CASSLDLADFEETQYF. CDR3 bases: TGTGCCAGCAGCTTAGACCTAGCGGACTTTGAAGAGACCCAGTACTTC.

This clone turned up a few times. The rearrangement joins TRBV2 to TRBJ1-5; 9 nucleotides agree with TRBD1. CDR1 is SNHLY and CDR2 is FYNNEI in the germline V gene. V was pared by 6 bases and J by 9 bases, with 12 bases of the junction left unmatched. The CDR3 consists of 15 residues. The CDR3 region is CASSAGTGKVVPQHF. The CDR3 coding sequence is TGTGCCAGCAGCGCAGGGACAGGGAAGGTTGTGCCCCAGCATTTT.

This clone has more than one count but fewer than ten. This chain joins TRBV28 and TRBJ2-7; tentative D call: TRBD2 (6 bases). This CDR3 spans 14 amino acids. V was trimmed by 5 bases and J by 6 bases, leaving 17 bases between them. The germline V gene encodes CDR1 MDHEN and CDR2 SYDVKM. The CDR3 DNA sequence: TGTGCCAGCAGTCCCGGGACTCAGGAGGGCGAGCAGTACTTC. Translated: CASSPGTQEGEQYF.

This clone was counted between two and nine times. The rearrangement uses TRBV30 and TRBJ2-7; D possibly matches TRBD1 or TRBD2 (5 bases each). The CDR3 covers 13 residues. The V gene's germline CDR1 is GTSNPN and CDR2 SVGIG (reference sequence). V lost 7 bases, J lost 1 base, and 14 bases lay in between. CDR3 amino acids: CASTRGVSYEQYF. As DNA, the CDR3 is TGTGCCTCCACACGAGGGGTGTCCTACGAGCAGTACTTC.

This clone was detected a few times. The chain carries TRBV28 and TRBJ2-1, with 7 bases identical to TRBD1. The V segment lost 7 bases and the J segment 9 bases; nucleotides outside the gene matches: 12. Looked up from germline, CDR1 is MDHEN and CDR2 is SYDVKM. The length of the CDR3 is 14 residues. CDR3 residues: CASIPGQRFREQFF. In DNA form, the CDR3 reads TGTGCCAGCATCCCGGGACAGAGGTTCCGTGAGCAGTTCTTC.